Shown below are 16 T cell receptor beta chains from a single sample sequenced in a study of response to subunit inactivated influenza vaccine. Each CDR3 protein is one row after TCRdb ran MiXCR on the RT-PCR reads. The sample consists of roughly 790,000 distinct CDR3 sequences, 21% of them appearing once. The sequenced sample was PBMCs from blood, obtained roughly 5 days after vaccination. These receptor sequences come from a man in his fifties or sixties who received an inactivated influenza vaccine.

This sequence joins TRBV20-1 and TRBJ2-3, with TRBD2 matching over 10 bases. The CDR3 is made up of 16 amino acids. Germline trimming cut 4 bases from V and 1 base from J; bases unmatched to any gene: 8. The germline gives CDR1 DFQATT, CDR2 SNEGSKA (reference sequence). In nucleotides, the CDR3 is TGCAGTGCTAAAAGCGGGGGGGCCGAAGGCACAGATACGCAGTATTTT. Its translation: CSAKSGGAEGTDTQYF.

The chain is built from TRBV5-1 and TRBJ2-5, with D possibly being TRBD2 (6 bases). The CDR3 contains 14 residues. Per germline, CDR1 SGHRS and CDR2 YFSETQ. V lost 3 bases and J 3 bases, leaving 12 bases between the germline ends. DNA of the CDR3: TGCGCCAGCAGCTCGGGCCCGGGAGAAGAGACCCAGTACTTC. It codes for CASSSGPGEETQYF.

The rearrangement uses TRBV7-2 and TRBJ2-5; 11 bases are shared with TRBD2. CDR1 and CDR2 from the germline V gene are SGHTA and FQGNSA. The CDR3 is 16 amino acids. J lost 7 bases, V lost 0 bases, and 7 bases had no gene match. CDR3 nucleotide sequence: TGTGCCAGCAGCTTAGCGGGTAGCGGGGGGGTTGGGACCCAGTACTTC. As protein: CASSLAGSGGVGTQYF.

The V call is TRBV6-1, the J call TRBJ1-3; the D gene is possibly TRBD1 (6 bases). Germline CDR1 is MNHNS and CDR2 is SASEGT. V was pared by 2 bases and J by 4 bases, with 18 bases between. CDR3 length: 17 amino acids. CDR3 nucleotides: TGTGCCAGCAGTGAACGATCTGGGACACCAAAGGGAAACACCATATATTTT. Translation gives CASSERSGTPKGNTIYF.

The genes are TRBV11-2 and TRBJ2-2, with D tentatively TRBD1 (7 bases). This CDR3 is 15 amino acids long. Germline CDR1 is SGHAT and CDR2 is FQNNGV. V was clipped by 1 base and J by 6 bases, with 12 bases between them. CDR3 DNA: TGTGCCAGCAGCTTAGGGAGGGGGCGCCCCGGGGAGCTGTTTTTT. Translation gives CASSLGRGRPGELFF.

This clonotype was observed a handful of times. The J gene is TRBJ2-1, the V gene TRBV29-1, with unresolved D. This CDR3 is built from 16 residues. Trimming stripped 1 base from V and 0 bases from J, with 13 bases between. From germline, CDR1 is SQVTM and CDR2 ANQGSEA. The CDR3: CSVEGPTRVSYNEQFF. CDR3 DNA: TGCAGCGTTGAAGGGCCCACCCGGGTCTCCTACAATGAGCAGTTCTTC.

This clonotype has only a few counts. The genes are TRBV10-3 and TRBJ2-3; 15 nucleotides line up with TRBD2. V dropped 4 bases and J dropped 5; count of bases not matched to a gene: 10. Germline V gives CDR1 ENHRY, CDR2 SYGVKD. This CDR3 comprises 18 residues. The CDR3 is CAISAEPGLAGGRDTQYF. The CDR3 bases are TGTGCCATCAGTGCGGAGCCGGGACTAGCGGGAGGCCGAGATACGCAGTATTTT.

This clonotype was recorded a few times. The V gene is TRBV3-1, the J gene TRBJ2-1; 13 positions agree with TRBD2. V gave up 7 bases and J gave up 3 bases; unmatched junction bases: 3. The CDR3 is 15 amino acids. Germline CDR1 and CDR2: LGHDT and YNNKEL (reference sequence). CDR3 loop: CASTRLAGGYNEQFF. DNA for the CDR3: TGTGCCAGCACCCGACTAGCGGGGGGCTACAATGAGCAGTTCTTC.

The sample holds a few counts of this clonotype. This chain uses TRBV28 with TRBJ2-1; TRBD2 agrees at 8 bases. Germline V gives CDR1 MDHEN, CDR2 SYDVKM. This CDR3 region has 14 residues. Trimming removed 6 bases from V and 7 bases from J; junction bases left unmatched: 8. Here the CDR3 reads CASRTGTRGNEQFF. The CDR3 DNA follows: TGTGCCAGCAGAACCGGGACTAGGGGGAATGAGCAGTTCTTC.

This clonotype was seen a handful of times. The chain recombines TRBV7-2 with TRBJ2-5, with 7 bases aligning to TRBD2. Per the germline V gene, CDR1 is SGHTA and CDR2 is FQGNSA. The CDR3 has 16 amino acids. After removal of 0 bases from V and 5 bases from J, the junction contained 9 bases not matched to a gene. CDR3: CASSLAWRGGRETQYF. The CDR3 nucleotides read TGTGCCAGCAGCTTAGCGTGGAGGGGAGGGCGGGAGACCCAGTACTTC. Full variable domain (outside the CDR3, taken from reference TRBV7-2 and TRBJ2-5): GAGVSQSPSNKVTEKGKDVELRCDPISGHTALYWYRQSLGQGLEFLIYFQGNSAPDKSGLPSDRFSAERTGGSVSTLTIQRTQQEDSAVYLCASSLAWRGGRETQYFGPGTRLLVL.

The V gene is TRBV9, the J gene TRBJ2-1, with TRBD1 matching over 9 bases. The CDR3 sequence is 14 residues long. Germline trimming cut 4 bases from V and 6 bases from J; bases unmatched to any gene: 5. Germline CDR1 and CDR2: SGDLS and YYNGEE. CDR3 protein: CASSPWTGVNEQFF. The DNA of the CDR3 is TGTGCCAGCAGCCCGTGGACAGGGGTCAATGAGCAGTTCTTC.

This clonotype has just a few counts. The CDR3 DNA reads as TGTGCCAGCGCCTCCCCGGGACAGGGGGATGCCCTCTACGAGCAGTACTTC. Its protein product is CASASPGQGDALYEQYF. The chain uses TRBV28 and TRBJ2-7; 11 bases agree with TRBD1. The CDR3 runs to 17 residues. Germline lookup yields CDR1 MDHEN and CDR2 SYDVKM. The trim removed 8 bases at V and 3 bases at J, leaving 15 bases unmatched.

This rearrangement joins TRBV6-4 to TRBJ2-3; possible D gene TRBD2, 6 bases. The CDR3 consists of 18 residues. Trimming cost V 2 bases and J 7 bases, with 25 bases left between them. The germline V gene encodes CDR1 MRHNA and CDR2 SNTAGT. Here the CDR3 DNA reads TGTGCCAGCAGTGACATCGCATCCCGGGGGATGGTGCCCTATACGCAGTATTTT. Protein: CASSDIASRGMVPYTQYF.

CDR3 amino acids: CASRRLAERTDTQYF. CDR3 sequence (DNA): TGTGCCAGCAGGAGACTAGCGGAACGCACAGATACGCAGTATTTT. The chain employs TRBV6-4 and TRBJ2-3, with TRBD2 identical over 9 bases. Germline V gene sequence: CDR1 MRHNA, CDR2 SNTAGT. Germline trimming cut 6 bases from V and 1 base from J; bases unmatched to any gene: 5. The CDR3 has 15 amino acids.

The chain joins TRBV10-1 to TRBJ2-1; D might be TRBD2 (6 bases). CDR3 length: 9 residues. CDR1 WNHNN and CDR2 SYGVQD come from the germline V gene (reference sequence). The chain's CDR3 is CILAREQFF. DNA for the CDR3: TGCATCCTAGCGCGGGAGCAGTTCTTC.

The CDR3 sequence: CASSLLNEAGNTEAFF. CDR3 DNA: TGTGCCAGCAGCTTACTAAATGAAGCTGGGAACACTGAAGCTTTCTTT. The chain carries TRBV7-6 and TRBJ1-1; no firm D call. In germline, CDR1 is SGHVS, CDR2 FNYEAQ. V lost 2 bases, J lost 1 base, and 14 bases lay in between. This CDR3 has 16 residues.